Included here is one T cell receptor (beta chain) sequence, with context. Its specificity is unknown. This CDR3 contains 16 residues. CDR1 and CDR2 from the germline V gene are LGHNA and YNFKEQ. The data derive from a study of CXCR3-negative and CXCR3-positive naive CD8 T cells. Overall study findings and caveats: Upon cryopreservation, CXCR3 expression partially decreased, and most assays used fresh PBMCs.

It was by 5' RACE with UMI labels that the TRB cDNA libraries were prepared. Reprocessing the 5' RACE reads, TCRdb reports a single entry for every CDR3 protein and omits DNA. The listing records some 130,000 distinct CDR3 sequences. This sequence originates from a human donor in good health. Some clones in this sample may be carry-over from other donors' samples. The chain carries TRBV4-2 and TRBJ1-6; TCRdb returns TRBD1, unconfirmable since there is no DNA. Sequenced input: naive CXCR3- CD8+ T cells from blood. As to subset: CD45RO-CCR7+CD27+CD95- naive CD8+ T cells lacking CXCR3 (TNR3-). The chain's CDR3 is CASRKRGGAGNSPLHF.